This TCR beta chain stems from a study of cytomegalovirus exposure and HLA in healthy donors. General observations from the study: Later analysis showed most CMV-associated TCR beta chains appearing HLA-restricted.

CDR1 is SGHVS and CDR2 is FNYEAQ in the germline V gene. V lost 4 bases to trimming and J lost 2 bases; unmatched junction nucleotides: 3. CDR3 length: 14 residues. In regard to this clone: Its antigen remains unknown.

PCR amplification relied on 60 Vbeta primers (plus 13 Jbeta primers). Produced via immunoSEQ multiplex PCR; TCRdb's table is partial and in-frame only. The sample holds around 150,000 clones; around three quarters are singletons and the top ten take about 1%. Sequenced input: PBMCs. V usage is TRBV7-6 and J usage is TRBJ2-7; 9 nucleotides line up with TRBD2. The TCR comes from a woman between 40 and 55 years old in good health and CMV-seronegative. DNA for the CDR3: TGTGCCAGCAGCTACGGGACTAGCCCCTACGAGCAGTACTTC. Translation gives CASSYGTSPYEQYF.